This TCR beta chain was documented in a study of shared clonotypes between healthy human individuals. Sequencing was performed with immunoSEQ multiplex PCR; in TCRdb, only in-frame clones are kept and a portion is missing. The sample has 98,000 or so clones, around 68% seen once. This clone was counted a few times. Sequenced sample: memory CD8+ T cells sorted from blood. Subset given: CD45RO+ cells pooled with CCR7-negative TemRA cells. The receptor was derived from a young woman in good health.

CDR3: CATQGTGAYYEQYF. The CDR3 bases are TGTGCCACCCAGGGGACAGGGGCATATTACGAGCAGTACTTC. The V gene is TRBV28, the J gene TRBJ2-7; 10 bases are a match to TRBD1. The ends lost 10 bases at V and 4 bases at J; junction bases unmatched: 10. The CDR3 covers 14 residues. Germline CDR1 is MDHEN and CDR2 is SYDVKM.